The present T cell receptor beta chain was sequenced within a study of blood T cell repertoires in COVID-19. Study context: Researchers got acute and convalescent COVID-19 samples from the United States, Italy and Spain. The cDNA or gDNA used as material had been derived from T cells, B-cell-depleted T cells, or PBMCs.

V was trimmed by 4 bases and J by 6 bases, leaving 18 bases between them. This CDR3 spans 15 amino acids. Germline CDR1 reads MDHEN; CDR2 reads SYDVKM. In the original processing: Estimated nucleated cell counts came from reference gene primer amplification. TCRdb's table, derived via immunoSEQ multiplex PCR, lists solely in-frame clones and lacks some. That table supplies the V and J calls and clone size; D and trimming were determined from the DNA. The table lists about 78,000 clones, around nine tenths of them singletons. The clonotype originates from a man aged 45-60 years with active or convalescent COVID-19. V and J are TRBV28 and TRBJ1-2; a weak D match, TRBD1 (6 bases). Specimen: peripheral blood. The CDR3 protein is CASSSPSQGKNGYTF. The CDR3, as DNA: TGTGCCAGCAGTTCCCCCTCACAGGGAAAGAATGGCTACACCTTC.